This passage covers 31 T cell receptor beta chains from one sample sequenced in a study of cytomegalovirus exposure and HLA in healthy donors. Amplification used 60 Vbeta primers and 13 Jbeta primers. Some clones are missing from TCRdb's copy, which holds only in-frame ones; the method was immunoSEQ multiplex PCR. The profile shows approximately 140,000 clones, around 90% of them singletons. The specimen was PBMCs. The receptors derive from a woman between 35 and 50 years old in good health and CMV-seronegative.

The chain links TRBV6-1 to TRBJ1-2, with D possibly matching TRBD1 (5 bases). CDR3 size: 13 residues. Deletions cut 6 bases from V and 2 bases from J, with 10 bases between. Germline CDR1 reads MNHNS; CDR2 reads SASEGT. In DNA, the CDR3 is TGTGCCAGCAGCCCGACAGAAAACTATGGCTACACCTTC. Translating gives CASSPTENYGYTF.

The V gene is TRBV29-1, the J gene TRBJ2-3; a possible D gene is TRBD2 (7 bases). The CDR3 covers 13 residues. The V end was cut by 2 bases, the J end by 6 bases, with 12 bases between. Germline CDR1 reads SQVTM; CDR2 reads ANQGSEA. The CDR3 nucleotides are TGCAGCGTTGAAAGTGGGAGGGGGGATACGCAGTATTTT. Amino acids: CSVESGRGDTQYF.

This chain links TRBV5-1 with TRBJ2-5; 7 nucleotides match TRBD2. This CDR3 comprises 15 residues. Per the germline V gene, CDR1 is SGHRS and CDR2 is YFSETQ. Unmatched junction bases numbered 8, after V lost 4 bases and J lost 2 bases. CDR3 loop: CASSPGAGTQETQYF. The CDR3 bases are TGCGCCAGCAGCCCCGGAGCGGGAACGCAAGAGACCCAGTACTTC. The complete variable domain, with remaining parts taken from reference TRBV5-1 and TRBJ2-5, reads KAGVTQTPRYLIKTRGQQVTLSCSPISGHRSVSWYQQTPGQGLQFLFEYFSETQRNKGNFPGRFSGRQFSNSRSEMNVSTLELGDSALYLCASSPGAGTQETQYFGPGTRLLVL.

V and J are TRBV7-3 and TRBJ2-3; 9 bases line up with TRBD1. The CDR3 length is 15 residues. The V gene end was trimmed by 3 bases and the J gene end by 5 bases; junction bases not matched to a gene: 6. Germline V gives CDR1 SGHTA, CDR2 FQGTGA. The CDR3 nucleotides are TGTGCCAGCAGCTTTACAGGGGGCGCCGGAGATACGCAGTATTTT. It encodes CASSFTGGAGDTQYF.

Note on this clone: Mismatch with germline at one junction end may stem from a read error. The same CDR3 arises from other DNA sequences in this sample as well. This chain uses TRBV5-6 with TRBJ2-5; 10 nucleotides match TRBD1. This CDR3 spans 15 amino acids. In germline, CDR1 is SGHDT, CDR2 YYEEEE. In nucleotides, the CDR3 is TGTGCCAGTAGCTTGGCCGGGACAGGGGATGAGACCCAGTACTTC. This translates into CASSLAGTGDETQYF.

V and J are TRBV5-1 and TRBJ2-2; TRBD2 might be the D (6 bases). CDR1 and CDR2 from the germline V gene are SGHRS and YFSETQ. V shed 0 bases and J shed 0 bases, with 12 bases lying between them. The CDR3 sequence is 17 residues long. In DNA, the CDR3 is TGCGCCAGCAGCTTGGCGGCGGGCGGGACGAACACCGGGGAGCTGTTTTTT. Its translation is CASSLAAGGTNTGELFF. Full variable domain (remainder filled in from reference TRBV5-1 and TRBJ2-2): KAGVTQTPRYLIKTRGQQVTLSCSPISGHRSVSWYQQTPGQGLQFLFEYFSETQRNKGNFPGRFSGRQFSNSRSEMNVSTLELGDSALYLCASSLAAGGTNTGELFFGEGSRLTVL.

This sequence joins TRBV10-3 and TRBJ1-4; D ambiguous. The CDR3 totals 15 residues. Germline CDR1 is ENHRY and CDR2 is SYGVKD. Between the trimmed V and J ends, which lost 11 bases and 14 bases, there was a span of 30 bases. This CDR3 reads CALPYRSSLPYSLFF. The CDR3 DNA reads as TGTGCCTTGCCTTATCGGTCGTCCCTTCCGTATTCGCTGTTTTTT.

This chain joins TRBV2 and TRBJ1-2; 9 nucleotides agree with TRBD1. Germline loops: CDR1 SNHLY, CDR2 FYNNEI. V shed 6 bases and J 5 bases; nucleotides not matched to a gene: 4. The CDR3 loop spans 13 amino acids. CDR3 nucleotide sequence: TGTGCCAGCAGCTGGACAGGGGAGTATGGCTACACCTTC. This encodes CASSWTGEYGYTF.

The chain links TRBV28 to TRBJ1-2; 8 nucleotides line up with TRBD1. V gave up 7 bases and J gave up 3 bases; unmatched junction bases: 4. Germline V gene data show CDR1 as MDHEN and CDR2 as SYDVKM. The length of the CDR3 is 13 residues. The CDR3 loop reads CASTPGGYYGYTF. CDR3 coding DNA: TGTGCCAGCACCCCAGGGGGCTACTATGGCTACACCTTC.

V usage is TRBV19 and J usage is TRBJ2-2; TRBD2 matches 11 bases. This CDR3 is 15 amino acids long. Trimming took 4 bases from V and 5 from J; bases not matched to a gene: 3. Per the germline V gene, CDR1 is LNHDA and CDR2 is SQIVND (reference sequence). The CDR3 nucleotides are TGTGCCAGTAGTACCCGACTAGCGGGAACCGGGGAGCTGTTTTTT. Translation gives CASSTRLAGTGELFF. Variable domain in full (rest from reference TRBV19 and TRBJ2-2): DGGITQSPKYLFRKEGQNVTLSCEQNLNHDAMYWYRQDPGQGLRLIYYSQIVNDFQKGDIAEGYSVSREKKESFPLTVTSAQKNPTAFYLCASSTRLAGTGELFFGEGSRLTVL.

The rearrangement uses TRBV5-1 and TRBJ2-2; 7 nucleotides match TRBD1. V was clipped by 2 bases and J by 3 bases; unmatched bases: 4. This CDR3 is built from 15 residues. CDR1 and CDR2 (germline): SGHRS, YFSETQ. The CDR3 nucleotides read TGCGCCAGCAGCTTTGTTACAGGGGACACCGGGGAGCTGTTTTTT. It translates to CASSFVTGDTGELFF. Full variable domain (remainder filled in from reference TRBV5-1 and TRBJ2-2): KAGVTQTPRYLIKTRGQQVTLSCSPISGHRSVSWYQQTPGQGLQFLFEYFSETQRNKGNFPGRFSGRQFSNSRSEMNVSTLELGDSALYLCASSFVTGDTGELFFGEGSRLTVL.

The V gene is TRBV11-2, the J gene TRBJ2-5, with D unclear. CDR1 is SGHAT, CDR2 FQNNGV, per germline. The CDR3 length is 15 residues. V lost 0 bases and J 0 bases, leaving 8 bases between the germline ends. CDR3 sequence reads: CASSLDPGYQETQYF. Written as DNA, the CDR3 is TGTGCCAGCAGCTTAGATCCCGGGTACCAAGAGACCCAGTACTTC. The entire variable domain, with the rest obtained from reference TRBV11-2 and TRBJ2-5, is as follows: EAGVAQSPRYKIIEKRQSVAFWCNPISGHATLYWYQQILGQGPKLLIQFQNNGVVDDSQLPKDRFSAERLKGVDSTLKIQPAKLEDSAVYLCASSLDPGYQETQYFGPGTRLLVL.

The chain employs TRBV30 and TRBJ2-3, with D unresolved. CDR3 length: 13 residues. Germline V CDR1 and CDR2: GTSNPN, SVGIG (reference sequence). V was shortened by 0 bases and J by 2 bases, with 6 bases between the two germline ends. For the CDR3, the DNA is TGTGCCTGGAGTGTAGCCGACACAGATACGCAGTATTTT. Protein sequence: CAWSVADTDTQYF.

The chain uses TRBV7-8 and TRBJ1-5; 9 bases match TRBD1. The CDR3 loop spans 15 amino acids. Germline assignment: CDR1 SGHVS and CDR2 FQNEAQ. V lost 2 bases, J lost 4 bases, and 3 bases stayed unmatched. The CDR3 DNA is TGTGCCAGCAGCTTAATAGGGACAGGGAATCAGCCCCAGCATTTT. It specifies CASSLIGTGNQPQHF.

This sequence joins TRBV5-1 and TRBJ2-1; D remains unclear. CDR1 and CDR2 from the germline V gene are SGHRS and YFSETQ. The CDR3 has 15 amino acids. The V and J ends lost 4 bases and 0 bases respectively, with 11 bases between them. The CDR3 sequence is CASSPDINSYNEQFF. CDR3 nucleotides: TGCGCCAGCAGCCCCGACATAAACTCCTACAATGAGCAGTTCTTC. Complete variable domain (other parts from reference TRBV5-1 and TRBJ2-1): KAGVTQTPRYLIKTRGQQVTLSCSPISGHRSVSWYQQTPGQGLQFLFEYFSETQRNKGNFPGRFSGRQFSNSRSEMNVSTLELGDSALYLCASSPDINSYNEQFFGPGTRLTVL.

Remarks on this clone: This same CDR3 is encoded by further DNA sequences in the sample. This chain uses TRBV7-9 with TRBJ1-5, with D maybe TRBD1 (6 bases). V lost 5 bases, J lost 4 bases, and 9 bases lay in between. Germline V gene lookup returns CDR1 SEHNR and CDR2 FQNEAQ (reference sequence). The CDR3 loop spans 13 amino acids. The CDR3 sequence is CASSPQGNQPQHF. The DNA of the CDR3 is TGTGCCAGCAGCCCACAGGGAAATCAGCCCCAGCATTTT.

In this sample, this clone turned up a few times. This chain uses TRBV6-6 with TRBJ2-7, with 10 nucleotides matching TRBD1. Germline-derived CDR1 and CDR2 are MNHNY and SVGAGI (reference sequence). The V and J ends lost 5 bases and 3 bases, in that order; junction bases with no gene match: 7. The CDR3 is 15 amino acids. The CDR3 DNA reads TGTGCCAGCAGTCCCGGACAGGGGGTGATCTACGAGCAGTACTTC. Protein sequence: CASSPGQGVIYEQYF.

This clone came up once. The same CDR3 arises from other DNA sequences in this sample as well. The J gene is TRBJ2-1, the V gene TRBV7-3; 7 bases align to TRBD2. In germline, CDR1 is SGHTA, CDR2 FQGTGA. This CDR3 region has 15 residues. The junction had 3 bases not matched to a gene; V was cut back by 3 bases and J by 1 base. The CDR3 DNA follows: TGTGCCAGCAGCTTCGGCGGGAGTTCCTACAATGAGCAGTTCTTC. As protein: CASSFGGSSYNEQFF. Variable domain in full (rest from reference TRBV7-3 and TRBJ2-1): GAGVSQTPSNKVTEKGKYVELRCDPISGHTALYWYRQSLGQGPEFLIYFQGTGAADDSGLPNDRFFAVRPEGSVSTLKIQRTERGDSAVYLCASSFGGSSYNEQFFGPGTRLTVL.

The chain recombines TRBV5-5 with TRBJ2-7, with D perhaps TRBD1 (5 bases). Germline CDR1 reads SGHKS; CDR2 reads YYEKEE (reference sequence). The length of the CDR3 is 15 residues. V lost 0 bases, J lost 6 bases, and 16 bases lay in between. The chain's CDR3 is CASSLASTYGAEQYF. CDR3 nucleotides: TGTGCCAGCAGCTTGGCCAGTACTTATGGGGCCGAGCAGTACTTC.

Points on this clone: Germline is not matched at one junction end, which may reflect a read error. The CDR3 DNA sequence: TGTGCCAGCAGTGATACAGGGTATGAGAAACTGTTTTTT. Encoded protein: CASSDTGYEKLFF. The chain recombines TRBV6-5 with TRBJ1-4; weak D call: TRBD1 (6 bases). The CDR3 sequence is 13 residues long. The germline V gene encodes CDR1 MNHEY and CDR2 SVGAGI.

V is TRBV7-3 and J is TRBJ1-2; D unclear. V was cut by 3 bases and J by 5 bases, with 4 bases left in between. This CDR3 has 11 amino acids. Germline V gene lookup returns CDR1 SGHTA and CDR2 FQGTGA. CDR3 sequence: CASSFVYGYTF. In nucleotides, the CDR3 is TGTGCCAGCAGCTTTGTATATGGCTACACCTTC.

V is TRBV15 and J is TRBJ1-1; 10 bases line up with TRBD1. The junction had 4 bases not matched to a gene; V was cut back by 4 bases and J by 5 bases. Germline CDR1 LNHNV, CDR2 YYDKDF (reference sequence). This CDR3 region has 14 residues. DNA of the CDR3: TGTGCCACCAGCATGGGACAGGGGAGGACTGAAGCTTTCTTT. Amino acids: CATSMGQGRTEAFF.

The genes are TRBV18 and TRBJ2-1; D might be TRBD1 (5 bases). Trimming took off 4 bases at V and 5 bases at J, with 12 bases between the two ends. Germline V gene sequence: CDR1 KGHSH, CDR2 LQKENI. There are 14 residues in the CDR3. CDR3 sequence reads: CASSLRQTDNEQFF. The CDR3 bases are TGTGCCAGCTCACTTCGACAGACTGACAATGAGCAGTTCTTC.

The rearrangement joins TRBV6-1 to TRBJ2-3; the match to TRBD2 covers 8 bases. CDR3 size: 15 residues. The trim removed 7 bases at V and 3 bases at J, leaving 9 bases unmatched. Germline CDR1 MNHNS, CDR2 SASEGT. The CDR3 loop is CASKPGLGWTDTQYF. The CDR3 coding sequence is TGTGCCAGCAAGCCGGGACTAGGATGGACAGATACGCAGTATTTT.

Concerning this clone: In the same sample, other DNA sequences code for this CDR3. CDR3: CASSVFSLAGGTGELFF. CDR3 in DNA: TGTGCCAGCAGCGTATTTAGCCTAGCGGGGGGTACCGGGGAGCTGTTTTTT. This rearrangement joins TRBV9 to TRBJ2-2; 11 bases fit TRBD2. The CDR3 sequence is 17 residues long. The germline V gene encodes CDR1 SGDLS and CDR2 YYNGEE. The junction had 7 bases not matched to a gene; V was cut back by 1 base and J by 5 bases.

The chain recombines TRBV7-9 with TRBJ2-7; TRBD1 aligns across 10 bases. Germline V lookup: CDR1 SEHNR, CDR2 FQNEAQ (reference sequence). The CDR3 length is 17 residues. V trimming: 5 bases; J trimming: 3 bases; junction bases outside the gene matches: 13. CDR3: CASSHGNYRDRGYEQYF. The CDR3, as DNA: TGTGCCAGCAGCCACGGAAATTACCGGGACAGGGGCTACGAGCAGTACTTC. Full variable domain (rest looked up from reference TRBV7-9 and TRBJ2-7): DTGVSQNPRHKITKRGQNVTFRCDPISEHNRLYWYRQTLGQGPEFLTYFQNEAQLEKSRLLSDRFSAERPKGSFSTLEIQRTEQGDSAMYLCASSHGNYRDRGYEQYFGPGTRLTVT.

The chain has TRBV5-6 and TRBJ2-3; 10 bases are a match to TRBD2. Germline CDR1 and CDR2: SGHDT and YYEEEE. The V and J ends lost 5 bases and 2 bases, in that order; junction bases with no gene match: 11. There are 17 residues in the CDR3. The CDR3 region has the DNA TGTGCCAGCAGGTCGACTAGCGGGCCCTGGTACACAGATACGCAGTATTTT. It translates to CASRSTSGPWYTDTQYF. Based on the CDR3 plus reference TRBV5-6 and TRBJ2-3, the full variable domain is DAGVTQSPTHLIKTRGQQVTLRCSPKSGHDTVSWYQQALGQGPQFIFQYYEEEERQRGNFPDRFSGHQFPNYSSELNVNALLLGDSALYLCASRSTSGPWYTDTQYFGPGTRLTVL.

This clone has only one observation. V gene TRBV28 combines with J gene TRBJ1-2; D is possibly TRBD1 (5 bases). Deletions cut 5 bases from V and 5 bases from J, with 15 bases between. Germline lookup yields CDR1 MDHEN and CDR2 SYDVKM. CDR3 size: 14 residues. CDR3 amino acids: CASSRGGGDYGYTF. The CDR3 DNA sequence: TGTGCCAGCAGTCGCGGCGGGGGTGATTATGGCTACACCTTC.

This clone occurred once. The gene calls are TRBV10-3 and TRBJ2-7; D gene unclear. CDR1 and CDR2 from the germline V gene are ENHRY and SYGVKD. V gave up 3 bases and J gave up 0 bases, with 6 bases separating them. The CDR3 extends over 13 amino acids. CDR3 sequence: CAISDIVSYEQYF. CDR3 DNA: TGTGCCATCAGTGATATAGTCTCCTACGAGCAGTACTTC.

The gene calls are TRBV30 and TRBJ1-1; maybe TRBD1 (6 bases). Germline-derived CDR1 and CDR2 are GTSNPN and SVGIG (reference sequence). V was cut by 7 bases and J by 6 bases, with 18 bases left in between. CDR3 size: 13 residues. The CDR3 loop is CASRIRGFAEAFF. Here the CDR3 DNA reads TGTGCCTCCCGAATCAGGGGATTCGCTGAAGCTTTCTTT. Full variable domain (remainder filled in from reference TRBV30 and TRBJ1-1): SQTIHQWPATLVQPVGSPLSLECTVEGTSNPNLYWYRQAAGRGLQLLFYSVGIGQISSEVPQNLSASRPQDRQFILSSKKLLLSDSGFYLCASRIRGFAEAFFGQGTRLTVV.

The genes are TRBV4-1 and TRBJ2-2, with D possibly being TRBD1 (5 bases). V gave up 0 bases and J gave up 6 bases, with 8 bases separating them. Looked up from germline, CDR1 is MGHRA and CDR2 is YSYEKL. The CDR3 contains 14 residues. In DNA form, the CDR3 reads TGCGCCAGCAGCCAAGACAGGGCCGCCGGGGAGCTGTTTTTT. It yields the protein CASSQDRAAGELFF.